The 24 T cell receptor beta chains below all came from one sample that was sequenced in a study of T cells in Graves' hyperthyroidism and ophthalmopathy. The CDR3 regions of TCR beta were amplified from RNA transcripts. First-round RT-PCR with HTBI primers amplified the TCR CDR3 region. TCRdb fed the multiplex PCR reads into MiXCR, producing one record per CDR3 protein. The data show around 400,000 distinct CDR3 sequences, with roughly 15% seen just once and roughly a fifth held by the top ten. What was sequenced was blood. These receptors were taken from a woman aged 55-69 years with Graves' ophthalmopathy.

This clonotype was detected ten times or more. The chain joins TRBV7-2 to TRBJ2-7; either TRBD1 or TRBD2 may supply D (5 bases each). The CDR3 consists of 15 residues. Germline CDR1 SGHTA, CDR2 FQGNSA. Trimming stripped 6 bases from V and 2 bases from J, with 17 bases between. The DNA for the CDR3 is TGTGCCAGCAGACGAAACGAGGGGATCCCCTACGAGCAGTACTTC. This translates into CASRRNEGIPYEQYF.

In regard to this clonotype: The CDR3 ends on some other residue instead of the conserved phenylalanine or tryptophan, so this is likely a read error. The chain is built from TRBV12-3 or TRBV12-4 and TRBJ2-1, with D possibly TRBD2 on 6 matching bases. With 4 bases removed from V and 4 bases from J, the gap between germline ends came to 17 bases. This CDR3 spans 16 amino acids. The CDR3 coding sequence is TGTGCCAGCAGTTCCACCGTAGCGGATCAATACAATGAGCAGTTCCTC. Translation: CASSSTVADQYNEQFL.

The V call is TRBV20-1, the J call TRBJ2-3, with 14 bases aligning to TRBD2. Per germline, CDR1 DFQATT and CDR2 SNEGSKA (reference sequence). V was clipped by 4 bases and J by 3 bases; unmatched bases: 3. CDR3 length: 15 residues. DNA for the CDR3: TGCAGTGCTACTGGACTAGCGGGAGGAACAGATACGCAGTATTTT. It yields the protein CSATGLAGGTDTQYF.

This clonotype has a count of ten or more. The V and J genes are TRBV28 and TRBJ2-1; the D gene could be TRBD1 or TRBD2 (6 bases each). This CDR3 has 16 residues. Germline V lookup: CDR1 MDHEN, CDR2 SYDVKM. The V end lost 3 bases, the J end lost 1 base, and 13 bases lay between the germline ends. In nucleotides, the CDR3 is TGTGCCAGCAGTTTTTGGGGGGCGGGGTCCTACAATGAGCAGTTCTTC. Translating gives CASSFWGAGSYNEQFF.

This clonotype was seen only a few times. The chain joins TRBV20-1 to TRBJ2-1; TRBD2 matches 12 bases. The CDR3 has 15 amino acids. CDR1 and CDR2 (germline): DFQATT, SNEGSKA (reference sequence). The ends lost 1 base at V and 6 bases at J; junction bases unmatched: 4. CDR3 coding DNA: TGCAGTGCTAGAGGGACTAGCGGGAACCCCAATGAGCAGTTCTTC. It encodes CSARGTSGNPNEQFF.

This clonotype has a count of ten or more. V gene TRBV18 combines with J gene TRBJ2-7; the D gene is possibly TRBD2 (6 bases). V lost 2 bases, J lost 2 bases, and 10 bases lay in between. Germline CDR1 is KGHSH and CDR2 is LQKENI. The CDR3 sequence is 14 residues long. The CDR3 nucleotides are TGTGCCAGCTCACCAAGCCGGGAGACCTACGAGCAGTACTTC. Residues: CASSPSRETYEQYF.

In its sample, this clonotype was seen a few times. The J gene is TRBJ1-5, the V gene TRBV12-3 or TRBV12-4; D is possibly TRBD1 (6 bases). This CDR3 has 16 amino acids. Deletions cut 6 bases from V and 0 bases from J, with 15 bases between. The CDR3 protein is CASSPGHNNSNQPQHF. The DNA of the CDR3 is TGTGCCAGCAGCCCGGGACACAACAATAGCAATCAGCCCCAGCATTTT.

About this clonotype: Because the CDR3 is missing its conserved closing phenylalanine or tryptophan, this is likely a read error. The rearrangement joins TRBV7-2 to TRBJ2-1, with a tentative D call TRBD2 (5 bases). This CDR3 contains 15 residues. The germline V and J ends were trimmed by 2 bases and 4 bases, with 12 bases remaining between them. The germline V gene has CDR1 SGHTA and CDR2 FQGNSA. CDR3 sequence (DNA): TGTGCCAGCAGCTTACGAGCGGACCAGTACAATGAGCAGTTCCTC. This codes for CASSLRADQYNEQFL.

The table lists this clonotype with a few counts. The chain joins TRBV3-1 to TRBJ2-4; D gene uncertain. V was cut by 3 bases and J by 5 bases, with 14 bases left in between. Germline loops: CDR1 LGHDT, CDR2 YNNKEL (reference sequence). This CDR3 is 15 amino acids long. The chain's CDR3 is CASSQAPAWENIQYF. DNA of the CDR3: TGTGCCAGCAGCCAGGCCCCGGCGTGGGAAAACATTCAGTACTTC.

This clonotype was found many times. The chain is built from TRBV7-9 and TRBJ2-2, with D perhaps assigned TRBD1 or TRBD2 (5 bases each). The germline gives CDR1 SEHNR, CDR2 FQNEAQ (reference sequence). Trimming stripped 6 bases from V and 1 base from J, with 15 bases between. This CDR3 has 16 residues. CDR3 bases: TGTGCCAGCAGTCCTATGGGACCGAGGAACACCGGGGAGCTGTTTTTT. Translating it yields CASSPMGPRNTGELFF.

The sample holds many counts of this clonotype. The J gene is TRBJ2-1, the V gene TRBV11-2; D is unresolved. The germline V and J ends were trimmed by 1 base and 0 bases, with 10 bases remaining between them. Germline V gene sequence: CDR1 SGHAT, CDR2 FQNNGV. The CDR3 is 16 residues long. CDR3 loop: CASSLVRHNSYNEQFF. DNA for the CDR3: TGTGCCAGCAGCTTAGTCCGCCACAACTCCTACAATGAGCAGTTCTTC.

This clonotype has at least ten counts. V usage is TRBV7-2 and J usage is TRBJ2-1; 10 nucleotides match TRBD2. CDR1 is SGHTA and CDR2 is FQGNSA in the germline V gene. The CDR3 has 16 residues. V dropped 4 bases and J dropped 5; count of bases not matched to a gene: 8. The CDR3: CASSSRAGGPHNEQFF. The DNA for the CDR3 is TGTGCCAGCAGCTCCCGAGCGGGAGGGCCCCACAATGAGCAGTTCTTC.

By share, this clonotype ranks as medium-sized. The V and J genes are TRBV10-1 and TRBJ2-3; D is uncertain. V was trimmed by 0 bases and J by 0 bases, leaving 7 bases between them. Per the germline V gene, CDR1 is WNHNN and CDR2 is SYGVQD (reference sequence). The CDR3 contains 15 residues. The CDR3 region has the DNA TGCGCCAGCAGTGAGTCGGCAGGCAGCACAGATACGCAGTATTTT. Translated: CASSESAGSTDTQYF.

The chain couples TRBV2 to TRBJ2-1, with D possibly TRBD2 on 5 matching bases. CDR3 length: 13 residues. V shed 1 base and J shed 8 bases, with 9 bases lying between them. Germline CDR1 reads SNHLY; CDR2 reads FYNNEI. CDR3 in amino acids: CASSEVGGHEQFF. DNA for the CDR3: TGTGCCAGCAGTGAAGTGGGCGGGCATGAGCAGTTCTTC.

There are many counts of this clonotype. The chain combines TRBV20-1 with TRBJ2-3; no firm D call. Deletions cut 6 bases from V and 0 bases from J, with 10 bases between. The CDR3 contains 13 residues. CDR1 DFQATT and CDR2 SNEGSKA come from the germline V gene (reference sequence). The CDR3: CSAKVPSTDTQYF. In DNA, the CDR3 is TGCAGTGCCAAAGTTCCTAGCACAGATACGCAGTATTTT.

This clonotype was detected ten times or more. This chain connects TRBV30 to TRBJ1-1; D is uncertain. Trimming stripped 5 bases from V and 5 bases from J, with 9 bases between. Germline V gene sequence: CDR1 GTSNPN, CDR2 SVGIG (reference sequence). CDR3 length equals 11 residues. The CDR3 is CAWGRVTEAFF. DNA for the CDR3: TGTGCCTGGGGGAGAGTGACTGAAGCTTTCTTT.

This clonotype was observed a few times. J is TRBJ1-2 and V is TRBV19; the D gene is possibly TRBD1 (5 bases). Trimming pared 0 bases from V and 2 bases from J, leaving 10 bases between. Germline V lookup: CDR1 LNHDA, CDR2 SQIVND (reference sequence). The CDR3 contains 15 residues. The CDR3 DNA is TGTGCCAGTAGTATAGACGGGACGGAGAACTATGGCTACACCTTC. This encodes CASSIDGTENYGYTF.

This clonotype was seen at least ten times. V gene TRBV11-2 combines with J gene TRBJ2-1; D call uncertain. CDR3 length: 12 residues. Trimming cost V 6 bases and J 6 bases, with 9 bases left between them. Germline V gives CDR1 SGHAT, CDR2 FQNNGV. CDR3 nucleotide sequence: TGTGCCAGCAGTTTAAGGTTCAATGAGCAGTTCTTC. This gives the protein CASSLRFNEQFF.

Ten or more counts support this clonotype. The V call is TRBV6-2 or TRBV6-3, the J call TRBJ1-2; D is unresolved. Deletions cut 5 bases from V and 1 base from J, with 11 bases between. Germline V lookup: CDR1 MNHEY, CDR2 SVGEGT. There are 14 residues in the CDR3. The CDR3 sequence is CASSARWDNYGYTF. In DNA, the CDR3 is TGTGCCAGCAGTGCAAGATGGGATAACTATGGCTACACCTTC.

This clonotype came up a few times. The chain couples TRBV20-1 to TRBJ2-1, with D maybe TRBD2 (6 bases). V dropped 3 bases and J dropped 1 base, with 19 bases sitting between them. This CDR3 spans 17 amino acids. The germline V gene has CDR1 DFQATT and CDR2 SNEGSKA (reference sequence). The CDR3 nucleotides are TGCAGTGCTAGTTCGGCTTCGGGAGATCGGTCCTACAATGAGCAGTTCTTC. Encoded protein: CSASSASGDRSYNEQFF.

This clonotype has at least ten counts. The CDR3 here is CASRAQGYSNQPQHF. CDR3 coding DNA: TGTGCCAGCAGGGCCCAGGGTTATAGCAATCAGCCCCAGCATTTT. The chain links TRBV2 to TRBJ1-5, with a possible D match to TRBD1 (5 bases). CDR3 length: 15 amino acids. V lost 6 bases to trimming and J lost 0 bases, with 12 bases between them. Germline assignment: CDR1 SNHLY and CDR2 FYNNEI.

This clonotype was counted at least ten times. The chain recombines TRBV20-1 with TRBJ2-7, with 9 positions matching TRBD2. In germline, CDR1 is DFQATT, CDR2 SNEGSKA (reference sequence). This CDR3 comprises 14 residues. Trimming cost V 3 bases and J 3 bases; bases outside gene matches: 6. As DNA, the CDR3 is TGCAGTGCTAGCCCGGGACTAGCTGGCTACGAGCAGTACTTC. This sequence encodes CSASPGLAGYEQYF.

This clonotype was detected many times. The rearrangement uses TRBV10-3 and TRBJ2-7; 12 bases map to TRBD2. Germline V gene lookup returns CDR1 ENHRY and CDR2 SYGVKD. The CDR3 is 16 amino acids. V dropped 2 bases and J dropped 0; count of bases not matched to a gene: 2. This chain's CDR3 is CAISEPTSGSSYEQYF. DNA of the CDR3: TGTGCCATCAGTGAGCCGACTAGCGGGAGCTCCTACGAGCAGTACTTC.

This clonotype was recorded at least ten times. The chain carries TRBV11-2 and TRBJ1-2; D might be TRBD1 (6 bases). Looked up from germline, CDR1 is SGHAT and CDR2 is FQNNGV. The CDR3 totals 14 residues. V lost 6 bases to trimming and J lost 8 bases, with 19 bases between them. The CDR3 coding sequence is TGTGCCAGCAGTCCGACCACAGGGATAGGAGGCTACACCTTC. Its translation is CASSPTTGIGGYTF.